Detailed here is one T cell receptor beta chain. Antigen: not known. V lost 3 bases and J 4 bases, leaving 6 bases between the germline ends. The germline V gene encodes CDR1 LGHNA and CDR2 YNFKEQ. The CDR3 contains 12 residues. This entry comes from a study of cytomegalovirus exposure and HLA in healthy donors. Study-level points and caveats: Confirmation in vitro established that a few CMV-associated chains were specific for CMV antigens. Earlier analysis found most TCR beta V segments productive about 87% or about 30% of the time.

Vbeta (60) and Jbeta (13) primers were used in the PCR. The table came from immunoSEQ multiplex PCR; TCRdb's copy has only in-frame clones and leaves some out. The table for this sample gives about 91,000 clones. The sample consisted of PBMCs. The clonotype comes from a woman in her thirties in good health and CMV-seronegative. The chain uses TRBV4-2 and TRBJ1-2; D not certain. The CDR3 coding sequence is TGTGCCAGCAGCCAGGTCAGCTATGGCTACACCTTC. Translated: CASSQVSYGYTF.